The present TCR beta chain was sequenced within a study of CD8+ T cells in alopecia areata. Study conclusions and caveats: Higher clonality was seen in lesional scalp than in normal scalp, especially in alopecia totalis/universalis. Whereas mice showed it more clearly, TCR sharing across patients was murkier, possibly because of HLA.

Both peripheral blood and punch biopsies of lesional scalp skin were obtained from patients who had alopecia areata. PBMCs served as the source from which CD4+ and CD8+ T cells were sorted. Sequencing templates came from extracted RNA that was reverse transcribed into cDNA. The protocol was immunoSEQ multiplex PCR, while the TCRdb copy is restricted to in-frame clones and leaves out a portion. This table has 100,000 to 150,000 clones, 47% appearing once. A word on this clone: As yet, its antigen is unknown.

Trimming removed 5 bases at V and 4 bases at J, with 9 bases between. This CDR3 comprises 11 residues. The germline V gene encodes CDR1 DFQATT and CDR2 SNEGSKA (reference sequence). The source of this sequence is a human donor with alopecia areata. The sequencing input was NKG2D-low CD8+ T cells sorted from blood. The V and J genes are TRBV20-1 and TRBJ2-7; weak D call: TRBD1 (6 bases). CDR3 coding DNA: TGCAGTGCTGGGGACAATTACGAGCAGTACTTC. This translates into CSAGDNYEQYF.